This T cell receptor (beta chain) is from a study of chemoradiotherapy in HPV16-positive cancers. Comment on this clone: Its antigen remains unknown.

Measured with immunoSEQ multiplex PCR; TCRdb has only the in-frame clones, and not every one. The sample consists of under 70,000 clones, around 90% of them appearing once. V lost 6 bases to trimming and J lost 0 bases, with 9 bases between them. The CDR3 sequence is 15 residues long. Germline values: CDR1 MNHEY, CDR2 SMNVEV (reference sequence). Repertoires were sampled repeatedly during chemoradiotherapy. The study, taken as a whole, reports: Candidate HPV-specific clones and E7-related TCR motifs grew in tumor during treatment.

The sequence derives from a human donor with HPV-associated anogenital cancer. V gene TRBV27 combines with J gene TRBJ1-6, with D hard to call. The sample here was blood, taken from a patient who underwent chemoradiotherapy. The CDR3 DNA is TGTGCCAGCAGCCTTCAGAGCTCCTATAATTCACCCCTCCACTTT. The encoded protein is CASSLQSSYNSPLHF.